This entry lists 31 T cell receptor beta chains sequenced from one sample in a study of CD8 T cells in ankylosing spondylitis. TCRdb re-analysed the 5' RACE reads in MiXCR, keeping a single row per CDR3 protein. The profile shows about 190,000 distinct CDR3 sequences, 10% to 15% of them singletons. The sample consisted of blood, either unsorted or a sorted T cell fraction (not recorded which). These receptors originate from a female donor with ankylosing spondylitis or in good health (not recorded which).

The CDR3 sequence is CSARTLAGLGDTQYF. DNA for the CDR3: TGCAGTGCTAGGACGCTAGCGGGCCTAGGGGATACGCAGTATTTT. The genes are TRBV20-1 and TRBJ2-3; 8 nucleotides align to TRBD2. Germline assignment: CDR1 DFQATT and CDR2 SNEGSKA (reference sequence). J gave up 6 bases and V 3 bases, and 11 bases lay outside the gene matches. The CDR3 has 15 amino acids.

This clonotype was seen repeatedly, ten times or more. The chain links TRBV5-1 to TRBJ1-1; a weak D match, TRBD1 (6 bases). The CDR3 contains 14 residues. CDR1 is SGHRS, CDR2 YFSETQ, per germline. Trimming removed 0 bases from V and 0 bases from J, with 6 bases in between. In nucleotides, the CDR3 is TGCGCCAGCAGCTTGGACAGGGTGAACACTGAAGCTTTCTTT. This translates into CASSLDRVNTEAFF.

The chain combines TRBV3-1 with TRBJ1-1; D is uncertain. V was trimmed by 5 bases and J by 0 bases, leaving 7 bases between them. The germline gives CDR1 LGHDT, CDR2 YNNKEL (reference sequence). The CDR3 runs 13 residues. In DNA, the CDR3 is TGTGCCAGCAGCACCCGGATGAACACTGAAGCTTTCTTT. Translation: CASSTRMNTEAFF.

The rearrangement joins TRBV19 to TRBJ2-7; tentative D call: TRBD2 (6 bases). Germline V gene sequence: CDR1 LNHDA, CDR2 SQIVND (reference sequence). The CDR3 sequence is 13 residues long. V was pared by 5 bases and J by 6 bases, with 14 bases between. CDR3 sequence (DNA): TGTGCCAGTAGTCCCGGACTAAGGGGCGAGCAGTACTTC. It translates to CASSPGLRGEQYF.

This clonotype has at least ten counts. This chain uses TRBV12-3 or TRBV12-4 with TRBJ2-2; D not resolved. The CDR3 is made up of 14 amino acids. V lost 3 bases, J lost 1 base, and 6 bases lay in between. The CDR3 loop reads CASSFRVNTGELFF. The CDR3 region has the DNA TGTGCCAGCAGTTTCCGGGTGAACACCGGGGAGCTGTTTTTT.

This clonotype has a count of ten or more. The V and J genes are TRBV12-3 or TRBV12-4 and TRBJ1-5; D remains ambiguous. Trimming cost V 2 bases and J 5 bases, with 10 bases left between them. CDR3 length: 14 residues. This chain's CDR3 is CASSLSPKYQPQHF. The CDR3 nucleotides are TGTGCCAGCAGTTTATCGCCGAAGTATCAGCCCCAGCATTTT.

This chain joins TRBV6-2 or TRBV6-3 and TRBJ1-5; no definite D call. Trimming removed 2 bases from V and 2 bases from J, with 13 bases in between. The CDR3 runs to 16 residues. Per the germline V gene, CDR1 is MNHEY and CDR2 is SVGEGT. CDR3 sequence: CASSYVRVSGNQPQHF. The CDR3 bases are TGTGCCAGCAGTTACGTTCGCGTCTCGGGCAATCAGCCCCAGCATTTT.

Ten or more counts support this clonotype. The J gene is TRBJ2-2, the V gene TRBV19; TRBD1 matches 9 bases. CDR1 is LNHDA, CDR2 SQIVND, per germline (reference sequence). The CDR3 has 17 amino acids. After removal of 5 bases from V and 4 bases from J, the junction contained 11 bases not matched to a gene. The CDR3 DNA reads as TGTGCCAGTAGTCCGCGCCCGGGACAGGGTTTCACCGGGGAGCTGTTTTTT. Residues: CASSPRPGQGFTGELFF.

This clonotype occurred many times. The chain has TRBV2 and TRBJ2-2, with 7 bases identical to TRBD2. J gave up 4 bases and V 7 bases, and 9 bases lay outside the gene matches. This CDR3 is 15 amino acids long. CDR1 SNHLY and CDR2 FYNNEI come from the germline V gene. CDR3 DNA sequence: TGTGCCAGCAATCAAGTTACTAGCGCCACCGGGGAGCTGTTTTTT. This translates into CASNQVTSATGELFF.

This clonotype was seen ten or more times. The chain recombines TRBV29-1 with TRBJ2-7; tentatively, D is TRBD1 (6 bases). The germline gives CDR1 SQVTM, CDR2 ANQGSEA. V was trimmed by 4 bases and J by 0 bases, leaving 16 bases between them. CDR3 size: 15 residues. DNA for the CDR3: TGCAGCGTTGCTCGTAGGACAGTCAGCTCCTACGAGCAGTACTTC. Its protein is CSVARRTVSSYEQYF.

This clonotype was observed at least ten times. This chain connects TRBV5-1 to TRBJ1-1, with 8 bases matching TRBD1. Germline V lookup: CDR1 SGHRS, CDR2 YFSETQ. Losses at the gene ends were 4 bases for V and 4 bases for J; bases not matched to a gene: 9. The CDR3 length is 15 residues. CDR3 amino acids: CASSPPTGVATEAFF. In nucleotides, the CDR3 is TGCGCCAGCAGCCCACCGACAGGGGTGGCCACTGAAGCTTTCTTT.

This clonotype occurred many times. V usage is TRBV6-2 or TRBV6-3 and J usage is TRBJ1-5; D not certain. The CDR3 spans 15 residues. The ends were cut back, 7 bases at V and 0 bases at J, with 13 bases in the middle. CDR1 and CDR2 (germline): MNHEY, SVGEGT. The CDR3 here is CASIPGNNSNQPQHF. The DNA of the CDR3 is TGTGCCAGCATCCCGGGTAATAATAGCAATCAGCCCCAGCATTTT.

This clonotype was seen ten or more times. CDR3 sequence (DNA): TGCAGCGTTGATCGGGACAGGGTTTCCGGTGAGCAGTTCTTC. This gives the protein CSVDRDRVSGEQFF. The chain couples TRBV29-1 to TRBJ2-1; 9 bases align to TRBD1. The CDR3 totals 14 residues. The germline gives CDR1 SQVTM, CDR2 ANQGSEA. J gave up 9 bases and V 3 bases, and 9 bases lay outside the gene matches.

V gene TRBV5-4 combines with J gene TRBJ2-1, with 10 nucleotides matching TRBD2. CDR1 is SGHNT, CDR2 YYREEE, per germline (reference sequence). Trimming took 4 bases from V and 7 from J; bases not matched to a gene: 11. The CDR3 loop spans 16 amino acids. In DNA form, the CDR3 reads TGTGCCAGCAGCCCCAGCGGGAGGGCCTTTGGGAATGAGCAGTTCTTC. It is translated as CASSPSGRAFGNEQFF. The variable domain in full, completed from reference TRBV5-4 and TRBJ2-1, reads ETGVTQSPTHLIKTRGQQVTLRCSSQSGHNTVSWYQQALGQGPQFIFQYYREEENGRGNFPPRFSGLQFPNYSSELNVNALELDDSALYLCASSPSGRAFGNEQFFGPGTRLTVL.

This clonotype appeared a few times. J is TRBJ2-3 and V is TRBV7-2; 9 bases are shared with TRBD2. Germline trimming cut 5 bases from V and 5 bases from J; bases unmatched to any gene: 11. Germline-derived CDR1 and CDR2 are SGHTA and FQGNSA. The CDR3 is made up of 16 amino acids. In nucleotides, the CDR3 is TGTGCCAGCAGCCGAGGGGGCCTAGCGGGAATAGATACGCAGTATTTT. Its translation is CASSRGGLAGIDTQYF.

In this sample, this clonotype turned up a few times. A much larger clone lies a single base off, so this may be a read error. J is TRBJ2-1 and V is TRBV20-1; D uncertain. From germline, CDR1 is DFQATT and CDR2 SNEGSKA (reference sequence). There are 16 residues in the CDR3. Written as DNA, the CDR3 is TGCTGTGCTAGGGCCAAGAGGTTGACGGAGACTAATGAGCAGTTCTTC. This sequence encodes CCARAKRLTETNEQFF.

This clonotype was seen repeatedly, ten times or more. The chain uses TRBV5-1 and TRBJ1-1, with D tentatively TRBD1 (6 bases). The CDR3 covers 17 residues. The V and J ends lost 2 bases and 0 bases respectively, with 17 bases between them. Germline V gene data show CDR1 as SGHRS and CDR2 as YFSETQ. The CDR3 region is CASSLRAGVGMNTEAFF. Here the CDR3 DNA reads TGCGCCAGCAGCTTAAGGGCAGGGGTTGGCATGAACACTGAAGCTTTCTTT.

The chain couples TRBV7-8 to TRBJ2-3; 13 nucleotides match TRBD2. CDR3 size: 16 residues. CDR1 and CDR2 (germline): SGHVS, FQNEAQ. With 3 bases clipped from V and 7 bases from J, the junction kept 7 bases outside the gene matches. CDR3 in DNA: TGTGCCAGCAGCTTCTGGACTAGCGGGAGCGGTAATACGCAGTATTTT. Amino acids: CASSFWTSGSGNTQYF.

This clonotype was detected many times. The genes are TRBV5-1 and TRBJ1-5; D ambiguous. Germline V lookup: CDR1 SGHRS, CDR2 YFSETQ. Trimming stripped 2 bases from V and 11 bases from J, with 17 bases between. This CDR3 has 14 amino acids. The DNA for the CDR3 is TGCGCCAGCAGCTTTGGGAACAGCGGAGAGACCCAGCATTTT. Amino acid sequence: CASSFGNSGETQHF.

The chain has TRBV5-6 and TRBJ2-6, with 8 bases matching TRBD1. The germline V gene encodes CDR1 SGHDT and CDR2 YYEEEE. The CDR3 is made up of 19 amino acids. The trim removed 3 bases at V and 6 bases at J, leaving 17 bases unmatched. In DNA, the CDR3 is TGTGCCAGCAGCTCCTCCTTTGGGCAGGGGGCGCCCTCGGCCAACGTCCTGACTTTC. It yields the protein CASSSSFGQGAPSANVLTF.

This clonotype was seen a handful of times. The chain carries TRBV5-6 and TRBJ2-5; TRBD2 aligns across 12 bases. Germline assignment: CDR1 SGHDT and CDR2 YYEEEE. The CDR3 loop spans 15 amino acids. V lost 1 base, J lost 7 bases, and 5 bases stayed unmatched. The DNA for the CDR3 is TGTGCCAGCAGCTTGCTAGCGGGAGGGCCCGGGACCCAGTACTTC. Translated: CASSLLAGGPGTQYF. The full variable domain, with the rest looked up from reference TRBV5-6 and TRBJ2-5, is DAGVTQSPTHLIKTRGQQVTLRCSPKSGHDTVSWYQQALGQGPQFIFQYYEEEERQRGNFPDRFSGHQFPNYSSELNVNALLLGDSALYLCASSLLAGGPGTQYFGPGTRLLVL.

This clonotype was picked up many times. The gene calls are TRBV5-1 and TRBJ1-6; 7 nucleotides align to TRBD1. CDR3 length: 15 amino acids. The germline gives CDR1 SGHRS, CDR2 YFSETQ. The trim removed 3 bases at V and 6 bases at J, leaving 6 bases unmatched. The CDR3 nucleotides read TGCGCCAGCAGCTCTACAGGGGACCTTAATTCACCCCTCCACTTT. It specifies CASSSTGDLNSPLHF.

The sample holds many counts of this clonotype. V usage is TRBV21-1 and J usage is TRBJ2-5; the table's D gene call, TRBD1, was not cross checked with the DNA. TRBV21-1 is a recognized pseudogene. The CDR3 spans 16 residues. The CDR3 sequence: CASSVGRWGQGETQYF. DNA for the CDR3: TGTGCCAGCAGCGTTGGCAGGTGGGGACAGGGTGAGACCCAGTACTTC.

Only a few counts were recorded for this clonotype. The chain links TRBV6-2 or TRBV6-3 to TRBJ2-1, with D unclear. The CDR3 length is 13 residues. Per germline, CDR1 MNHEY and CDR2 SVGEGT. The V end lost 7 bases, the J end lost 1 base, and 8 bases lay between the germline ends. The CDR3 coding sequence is TGTGCCAGCATAGATCCGTCCTACAATGAGCAGTTCTTC. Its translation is CASIDPSYNEQFF.

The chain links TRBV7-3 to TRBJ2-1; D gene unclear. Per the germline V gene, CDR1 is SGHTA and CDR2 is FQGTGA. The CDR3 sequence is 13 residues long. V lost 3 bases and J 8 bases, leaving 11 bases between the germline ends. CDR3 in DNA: TGTGCCAGCAGCTTCATTCGGACGGATGAGCAGTTCTTC. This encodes CASSFIRTDEQFF.

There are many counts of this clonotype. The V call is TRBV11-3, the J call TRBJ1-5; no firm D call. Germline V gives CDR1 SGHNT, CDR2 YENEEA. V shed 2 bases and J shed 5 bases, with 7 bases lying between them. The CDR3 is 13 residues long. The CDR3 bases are TGTGCCAGCAGCTTAAGGGAGGATCAGCCCCAGCATTTT. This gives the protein CASSLREDQPQHF.

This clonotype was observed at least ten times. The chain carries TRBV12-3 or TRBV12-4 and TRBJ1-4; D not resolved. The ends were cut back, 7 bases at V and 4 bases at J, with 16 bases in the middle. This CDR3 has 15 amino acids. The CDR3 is CASTPGQLGNEKLFF. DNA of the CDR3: TGTGCCAGCACCCCCGGGCAGCTCGGTAATGAAAAACTGTTTTTT.

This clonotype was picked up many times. CDR3 coding DNA: TGCGCCAGCAGCTTGTCAGCGAACACCGGGGAGCTGTTTTTT. Encoded protein: CASSLSANTGELFF. The chain combines TRBV5-1 with TRBJ2-2; D gene unclear. CDR1 is SGHRS, CDR2 YFSETQ, per germline. Trimming cost V 1 base and J 0 bases, with 4 bases left between them. This CDR3 region has 14 residues.

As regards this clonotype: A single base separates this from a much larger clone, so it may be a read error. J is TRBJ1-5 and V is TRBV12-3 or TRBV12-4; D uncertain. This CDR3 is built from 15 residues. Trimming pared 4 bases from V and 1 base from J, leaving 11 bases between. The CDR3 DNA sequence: TGTGCCAGCAGTTACCTAAGTGCGAGCAATCAGCCCCAGCATTTT. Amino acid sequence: CASSYLSASNQPQHF.

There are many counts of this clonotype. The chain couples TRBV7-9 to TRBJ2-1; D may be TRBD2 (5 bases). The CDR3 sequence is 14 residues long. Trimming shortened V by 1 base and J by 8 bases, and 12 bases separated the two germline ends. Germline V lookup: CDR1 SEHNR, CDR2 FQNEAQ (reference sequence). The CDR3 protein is CASSLDPGKDEQFF. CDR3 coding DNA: TGTGCCAGCAGCTTAGATCCGGGAAAGGATGAGCAGTTCTTC.

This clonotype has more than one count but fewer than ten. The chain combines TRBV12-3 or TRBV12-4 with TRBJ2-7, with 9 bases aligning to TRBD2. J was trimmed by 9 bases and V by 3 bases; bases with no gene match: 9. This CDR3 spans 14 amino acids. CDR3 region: CASSLREGQTTQYF. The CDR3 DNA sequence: TGTGCCAGCAGTTTGCGGGAGGGCCAAACTACGCAGTACTTC.